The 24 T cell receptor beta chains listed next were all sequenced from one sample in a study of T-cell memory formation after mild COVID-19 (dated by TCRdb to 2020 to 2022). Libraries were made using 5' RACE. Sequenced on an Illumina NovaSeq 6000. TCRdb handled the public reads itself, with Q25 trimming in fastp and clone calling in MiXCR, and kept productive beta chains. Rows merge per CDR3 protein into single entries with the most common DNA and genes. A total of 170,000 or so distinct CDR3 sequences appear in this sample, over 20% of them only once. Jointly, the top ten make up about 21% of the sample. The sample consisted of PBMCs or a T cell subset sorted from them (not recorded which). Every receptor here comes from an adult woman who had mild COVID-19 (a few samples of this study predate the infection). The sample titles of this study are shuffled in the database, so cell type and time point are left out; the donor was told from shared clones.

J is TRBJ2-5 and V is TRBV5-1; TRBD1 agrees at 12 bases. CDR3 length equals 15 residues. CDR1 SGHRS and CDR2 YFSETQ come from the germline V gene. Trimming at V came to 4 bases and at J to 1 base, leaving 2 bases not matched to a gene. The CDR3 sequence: CASSGTGGSQETQYF. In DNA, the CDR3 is TGCGCCAGCAGCGGGACAGGGGGCTCCCAAGAGACCCAGTACTTC.

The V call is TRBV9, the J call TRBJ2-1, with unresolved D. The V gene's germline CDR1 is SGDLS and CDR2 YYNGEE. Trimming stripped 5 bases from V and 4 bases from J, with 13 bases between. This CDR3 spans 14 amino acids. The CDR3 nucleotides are TGTGCCAGCAGGCCCGGAGACGATTACAATGAGCAGTTCTTC. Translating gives CASRPGDDYNEQFF. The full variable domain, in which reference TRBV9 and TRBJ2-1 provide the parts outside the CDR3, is DSGVTQTPKHLITATGQRVTLRCSPRSGDLSVYWYQQSLDQGLQFLIQYYNGEERAKGNILERFSAQQFPDLHSELNLSSLELGDSALYFCASRPGDDYNEQFFGPGTRLTVL.

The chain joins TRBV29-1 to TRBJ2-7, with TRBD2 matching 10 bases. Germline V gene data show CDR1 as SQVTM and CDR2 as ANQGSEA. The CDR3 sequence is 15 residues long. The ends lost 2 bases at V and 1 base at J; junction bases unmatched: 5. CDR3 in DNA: TGCAGCGTTGAACTAGCGGGGGCCGAATCCTACGAGCAGTACTTC. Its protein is CSVELAGAESYEQYF.

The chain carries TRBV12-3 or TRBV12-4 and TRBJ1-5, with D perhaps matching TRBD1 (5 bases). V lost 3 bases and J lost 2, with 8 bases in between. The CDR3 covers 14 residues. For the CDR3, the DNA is TGTGCCAGCAGTTTTATGGGGGGCAATCAGCCCCAGCATTTT. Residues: CASSFMGGNQPQHF.

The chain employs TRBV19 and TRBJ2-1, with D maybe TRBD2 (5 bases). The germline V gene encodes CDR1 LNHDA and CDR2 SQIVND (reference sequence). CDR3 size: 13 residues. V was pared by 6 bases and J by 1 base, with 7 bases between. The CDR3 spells CASSDYSYNEQFF. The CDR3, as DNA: TGTGCCAGTAGCGACTATTCCTACAATGAGCAGTTCTTC.

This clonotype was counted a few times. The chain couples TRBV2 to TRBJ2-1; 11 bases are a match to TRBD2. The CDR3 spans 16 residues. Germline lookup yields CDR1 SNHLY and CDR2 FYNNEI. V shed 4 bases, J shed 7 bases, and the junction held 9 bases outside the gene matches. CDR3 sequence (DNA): TGTGCCAGCAGTGTCGTAGCGGGAGGGGATGGGAATGAGCAGTTCTTC. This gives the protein CASSVVAGGDGNEQFF.

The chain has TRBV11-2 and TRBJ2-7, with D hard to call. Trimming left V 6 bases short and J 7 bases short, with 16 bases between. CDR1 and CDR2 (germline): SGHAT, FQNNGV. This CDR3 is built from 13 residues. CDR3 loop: CASRRHTLEEQYF. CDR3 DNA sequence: TGTGCCAGCAGGCGACATACCCTCGAGGAGCAGTACTTC. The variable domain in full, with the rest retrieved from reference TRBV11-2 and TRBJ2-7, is EAGVAQSPRYKIIEKRQSVAFWCNPISGHATLYWYQQILGQGPKLLIQFQNNGVVDDSQLPKDRFSAERLKGVDSTLKIQPAKLEDSAVYLCASRRHTLEEQYFGPGTRLTVT.

The CDR3 spells CATSDPGQEHNEQFF. In nucleotides, the CDR3 is TGTGCCACCAGTGATCCGGGACAGGAGCACAATGAGCAGTTCTTC. The J gene is TRBJ2-1, the V gene TRBV24-1, with 8 bases matching TRBD1. Germline trimming cut 3 bases from V and 5 bases from J; bases unmatched to any gene: 5. This CDR3 contains 15 residues. The germline V gene has CDR1 KGHDR and CDR2 SFDVKD.

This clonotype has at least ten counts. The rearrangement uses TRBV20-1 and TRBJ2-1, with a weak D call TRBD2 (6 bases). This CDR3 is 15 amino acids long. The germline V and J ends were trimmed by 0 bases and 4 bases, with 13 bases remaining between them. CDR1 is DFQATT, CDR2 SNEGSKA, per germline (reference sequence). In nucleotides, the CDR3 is TGCAGTGCTAGAGATCTAGCTAGCGATTACAATGAGCAGTTCTTC. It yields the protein CSARDLASDYNEQFF.

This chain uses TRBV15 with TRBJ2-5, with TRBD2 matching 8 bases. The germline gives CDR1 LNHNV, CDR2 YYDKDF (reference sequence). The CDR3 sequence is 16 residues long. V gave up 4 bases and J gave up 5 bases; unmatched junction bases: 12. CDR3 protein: CATSIAAGGRGETQYF. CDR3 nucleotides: TGTGCCACCAGCATAGCGGCGGGGGGACGGGGGGAGACCCAGTACTTC.

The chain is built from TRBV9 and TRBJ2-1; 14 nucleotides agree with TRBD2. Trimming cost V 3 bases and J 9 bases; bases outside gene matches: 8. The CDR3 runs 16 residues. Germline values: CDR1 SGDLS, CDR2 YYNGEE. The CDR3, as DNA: TGTGCCAGCAGCGCCTCGGGACTAGCGGGAGTAGTTGAGCAGTTCTTC. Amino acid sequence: CASSASGLAGVVEQFF.

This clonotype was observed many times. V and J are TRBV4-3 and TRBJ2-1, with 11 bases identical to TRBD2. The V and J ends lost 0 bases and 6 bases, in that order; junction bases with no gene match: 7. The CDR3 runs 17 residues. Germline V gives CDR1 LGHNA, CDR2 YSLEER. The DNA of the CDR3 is TGCGCCAGCAGCCAAGATCGATTAGCGGGAGGGGGCAATGAGCAGTTCTTC. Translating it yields CASSQDRLAGGGNEQFF.

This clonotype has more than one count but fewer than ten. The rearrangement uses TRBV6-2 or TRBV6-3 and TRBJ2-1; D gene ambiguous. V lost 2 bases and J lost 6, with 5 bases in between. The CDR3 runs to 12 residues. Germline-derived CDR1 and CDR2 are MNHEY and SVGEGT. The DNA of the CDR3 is TGTGCCAGCAGTTACACCATCAATGAGCAGTTCTTC. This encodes CASSYTINEQFF.

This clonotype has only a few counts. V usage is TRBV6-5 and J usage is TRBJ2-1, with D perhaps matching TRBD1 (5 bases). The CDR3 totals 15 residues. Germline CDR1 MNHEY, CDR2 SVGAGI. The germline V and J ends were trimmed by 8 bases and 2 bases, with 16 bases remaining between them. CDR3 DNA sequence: TGTGCCAGCGGGGCCAGCGCAGATACCTACAATGAGCAGTTCTTC. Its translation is CASGASADTYNEQFF.

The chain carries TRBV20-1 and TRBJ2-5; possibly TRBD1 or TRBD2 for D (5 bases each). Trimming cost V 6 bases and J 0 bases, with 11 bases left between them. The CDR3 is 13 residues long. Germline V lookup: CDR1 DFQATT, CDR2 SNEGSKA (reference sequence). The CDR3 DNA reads TGCAGTGCCCGAGGGGCTAACCAAGAGACCCAGTACTTC. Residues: CSARGANQETQYF.

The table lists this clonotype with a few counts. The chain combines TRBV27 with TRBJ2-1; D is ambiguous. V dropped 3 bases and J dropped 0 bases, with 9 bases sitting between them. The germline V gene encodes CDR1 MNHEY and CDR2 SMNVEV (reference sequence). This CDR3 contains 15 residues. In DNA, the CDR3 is TGTGCCAGCAGTTTCCTTTCGAGCTCCTACAATGAGCAGTTCTTC. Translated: CASSFLSSSYNEQFF.

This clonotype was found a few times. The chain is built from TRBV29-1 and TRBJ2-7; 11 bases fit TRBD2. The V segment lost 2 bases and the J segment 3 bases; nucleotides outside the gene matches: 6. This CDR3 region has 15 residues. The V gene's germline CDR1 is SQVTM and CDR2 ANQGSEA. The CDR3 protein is CSVEYSLAGGYEQYF. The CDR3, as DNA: TGCAGCGTTGAATACTCTCTAGCGGGAGGCTACGAGCAGTACTTC.

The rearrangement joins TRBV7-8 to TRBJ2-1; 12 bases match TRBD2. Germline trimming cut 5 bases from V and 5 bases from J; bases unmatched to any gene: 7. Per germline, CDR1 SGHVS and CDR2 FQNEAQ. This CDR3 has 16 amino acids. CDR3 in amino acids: CASSDTRTSGDNEQFF. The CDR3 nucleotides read TGTGCCAGCAGCGATACTCGGACTAGCGGGGACAATGAGCAGTTCTTC.

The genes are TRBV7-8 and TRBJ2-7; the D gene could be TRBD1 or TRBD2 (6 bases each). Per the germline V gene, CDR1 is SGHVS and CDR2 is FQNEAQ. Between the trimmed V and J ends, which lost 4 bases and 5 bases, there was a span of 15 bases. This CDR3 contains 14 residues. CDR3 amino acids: CASSSGVGGDEQYF. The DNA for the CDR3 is TGTGCCAGCAGCTCCGGTGTCGGGGGCGACGAGCAGTACTTC.

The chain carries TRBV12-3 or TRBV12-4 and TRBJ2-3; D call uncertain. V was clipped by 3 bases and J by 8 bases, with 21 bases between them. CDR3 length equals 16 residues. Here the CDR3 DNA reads TGTGCCAGCAGTTTGGTAGGCGGCGGCCCGGTGGGTACGCAGTATTTT. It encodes CASSLVGGGPVGTQYF.

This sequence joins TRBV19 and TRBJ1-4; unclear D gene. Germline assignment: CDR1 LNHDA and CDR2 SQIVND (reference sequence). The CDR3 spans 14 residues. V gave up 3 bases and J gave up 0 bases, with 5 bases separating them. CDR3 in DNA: TGTGCCAGTAGTATCGAGTCAACTAATGAAAAACTGTTTTTT. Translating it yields CASSIESTNEKLFF.

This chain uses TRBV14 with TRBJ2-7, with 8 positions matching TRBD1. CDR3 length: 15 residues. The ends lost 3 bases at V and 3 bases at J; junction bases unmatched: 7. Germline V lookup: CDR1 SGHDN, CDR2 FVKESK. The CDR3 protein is CASSHSGGDVYEQYF. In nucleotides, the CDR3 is TGTGCCAGCAGCCACTCAGGGGGCGATGTCTACGAGCAGTACTTC.

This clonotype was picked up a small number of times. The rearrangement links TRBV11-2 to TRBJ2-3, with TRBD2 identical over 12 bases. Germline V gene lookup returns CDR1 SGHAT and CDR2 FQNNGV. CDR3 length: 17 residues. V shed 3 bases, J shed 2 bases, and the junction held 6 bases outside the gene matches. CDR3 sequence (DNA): TGTGCCAGCAGCTTGGGGCTAGCGGGAGGGATCACAGATACGCAGTATTTT. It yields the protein CASSLGLAGGITDTQYF.

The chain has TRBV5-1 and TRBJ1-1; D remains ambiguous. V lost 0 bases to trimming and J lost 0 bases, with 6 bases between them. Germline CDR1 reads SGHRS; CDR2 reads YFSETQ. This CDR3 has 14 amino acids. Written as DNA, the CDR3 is TGCGCCAGCAGCTTGGAACGCATGAACACTGAAGCTTTCTTT. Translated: CASSLERMNTEAFF.